The clone carrying this T cell receptor beta chain was counted at least ten times. Its antigen is not identified. The data are from a study of regulatory T cells in long-lasting Graves disease. The study, taken as a whole, reports: Study was limited to peripheral blood, excluding thyroid tissue. Relative to newly diagnosed Graves' patients, persistent ones had lower TCR diversity. Whereas new patients shared roughly 910 public clonotypes, persistent patients shared more, at a few thousand. A limited number of samples was an acknowledged limitation.

Time point reported: persistent/refractory GD, antithyroid drugs over 5 years with positive TRAb. TCR sequences were obtained from RNA taken from PBMCs. The CDR3 runs 15 residues. Germline lookup yields CDR1 MDHEN and CDR2 SYDVKM. Trimming pared 7 bases from V and 6 bases from J, leaving 18 bases between. Assembly of TCR beta libraries relied on iRepertoire HTBI primers together with Arm-PCR of CDR3 regions. Using its own MiXCR run on the multiplex PCR reads, TCRdb lists one record per CDR3 protein. In the table there are over 350,000 distinct CDR3 sequences, around 20% of which are singletons. The sequence derives from a female donor with Graves disease. Sequenced material: peripheral blood mononuclear cells (PBMCs), taken when the disease was refractory, from a patient treated with antithyroid drugs. The V and J genes are TRBV28 and TRBJ2-2; unclear D gene. The DNA of the CDR3 is TGTGCCAGCACCCGTCCCAGCTTCAGGCCCGGGGAGCTGTTTTTT. Its translation is CASTRPSFRPGELFF.